The following is a T cell receptor beta chain sequence with its context. Its antigen specificity is not known. Base-call qualities are not available, and no considerably larger clone is one nucleotide away. Other nucleotide sequences in the sample specify the same CDR3. TCRbeta CDR3 regions were amplified from genomic DNA using the immunoSEQ Assay, a bias-controlled multiplex PCR. In the paper's pipeline: The number of nucleated cells in each sample was estimated from the amplification of reference gene primers within the assay. To quantify the absolute abundance of each unique TCRbeta CDR3 rearrangement, sequence reads were collapsed and filtered. Productive Simpson clonality was computed per sample as the square root of Simpson's diversity index over productive rearrangements. TCRdb took this table from immuneACCESS and kept in-frame rearrangements with V and J called. Such tables lack part of the clones; where checked against another copy, unresolved V genes explain under half of the gap, and the rest is unexplained. D and trimming were read from the DNA, whereas the V and J calls and clone size are those reported in that table. This sample comprises roughly 380,000 clones, around 87% of them detected only once. Together, the top ten hold 1.3% of the sample.

This sample is drawn from a study of blood T cell repertoires in COVID-19 (dated by TCRdb to about 2020). For the wider study: Samples from collaborators originated in the United States, Italy and Spain and spanned both the acute and convalescent phases of COVID-19. Subjects who had been exposed to COVID-19, were actively infected with it, or had recovered from it provided the deeply sampled blood TCRbeta repertoires that made up the dataset. The material from the prospective study consisted of cDNA or gDNA derived from T cells, B-cell-depleted T cells, or PBMCs. The repertoires were released in a freely available public database meant as a resource for research on the immune response to SARS-CoV-2. Nearly every sample came with metadata listing a de-identified subject ID, COVID-19 status, age in years and sex. HLA class I and class II types, where available, came from metadata supplied by the sample provider rather than from assay-based typing. Samples came from the ongoing ImmuneRACE study (first 160 participants) plus 1,254 subjects from 6 global collaborators.

Study-wide findings and limitations: The amount of clinical and demographic metadata varied by source and participant and was provided uncurated.

In the prospective study, participants were roughly 18 to 100 years old, resided in about 25 geographic areas of the United States, and were enrolled through a virtual design. In the prospective study, participants were assigned to cohorts based on the clinical history participants reported in a screening survey and a study questionnaire. For ImmuneRACE Cohort 3, a participant was defined as recovered based on two consecutive negative NP/OP PCR tests, clearance by a healthcare professional, or resolution of symptoms. Each participant in the prospective study had whole blood, serum and a nasopharyngeal or oropharyngeal swab collected by mobile phlebotomists. Participants in the prospective study had the option to provide additional blood draws and questionnaires over a 2-month period. Prospective study blood samples were shipped either frozen or at room temperature before DNA extraction. Spanning cysteine to phenylalanine, the CDR3 consists of 15 amino acids. Left in the record is the CDR3 DNA by itself, 45 bases read in frame from the first base. CDR1 and CDR2 are drawn from the germline V gene: SGHRS, YFSETQ. Clipping removes 2 bases from V and 6 bases from J, with 6 as the unmatched junction base count.

The sample consisted of PBMCs or T cells enriched from blood (not recorded which). The chain joins TRBV5-1 to TRBJ2-2; TRBD1 matches 8 bases in the middle. The source is a man under 40 who had recovered from COVID-19. The DNA sequence is as follows: TGCGCCAGCAGCTTAGGACAGGGCGGGGCCGGGGAGCTGTTTTTT. This sequence encodes CASSLGQGGAGELFF.